What follows describes a single TCR beta chain. CDR3 size: 16 residues. V was clipped by 5 bases and J by 2 bases; unmatched bases: 8. CDR1 is MNHEY and CDR2 is SMNVEV in the germline V gene (reference sequence). These data are taken from a study of shared clonotypes between healthy human individuals. Clones were sequenced by immunoSEQ multiplex PCR, and TCRdb holds only the in-frame ones, with some missing. The top ten clones hold approximately 1.8% of a sample with 550,000 to 800,000 clones, around 74% of them seen once. The origin of this receptor is a woman aged 25 to 39 in good health. The sample was memory CD4+ T cells sorted from blood. The subset was: CD45RA-negative fraction. This chain uses TRBV27 with TRBJ2-7; 11 bases are a match to TRBD2. CDR3 sequence (DNA): TGTGCCAGCAGTATAGCGGGAGGGTCCATAACCTACGAGCAGTACTTC. This sequence encodes CASSIAGGSITYEQYF.